This T cell receptor (beta chain) is from a study of blood T cells in healthy people across ages. CDR1 SEHNR and CDR2 FQNEAQ come from the germline V gene (reference sequence). The V end lost 8 bases, the J end lost 1 base, and 9 bases lay between the germline ends. The CDR3 totals 13 residues. Primers used in a second PCR of about 7 to 11 cycles were a sample-barcoded 5' primer and a J-beta primer mix. Each cDNA molecule received a tag from a template-switch adaptor that had 12 random nucleotides. TCRdb recomputed calls from the 5' RACE reads with MiXCR, one row per CDR3 protein. The data show almost 800,000 distinct CDR3 sequences, roughly 50% seen once.

The TCR sequence derives from a man aged 25-40 years in good health. Sequencing input: blood. This chain joins TRBV7-9 and TRBJ2-1, with D perhaps TRBD1 (6 bases). The CDR3: CASLQGSYNEQFF. The CDR3 region has the DNA TGTGCCAGCTTACAGGGTTCCTACAATGAGCAGTTCTTC. The full variable domain, with the rest looked up from reference TRBV7-9 and TRBJ2-1, is DTGVSQNPRHKITKRGQNVTFRCDPISEHNRLYWYRQTLGQGPEFLTYFQNEAQLEKSRLLSDRFSAERPKGSFSTLEIQRTEQGDSAMYLCASLQGSYNEQFFGPGTRLTVL.